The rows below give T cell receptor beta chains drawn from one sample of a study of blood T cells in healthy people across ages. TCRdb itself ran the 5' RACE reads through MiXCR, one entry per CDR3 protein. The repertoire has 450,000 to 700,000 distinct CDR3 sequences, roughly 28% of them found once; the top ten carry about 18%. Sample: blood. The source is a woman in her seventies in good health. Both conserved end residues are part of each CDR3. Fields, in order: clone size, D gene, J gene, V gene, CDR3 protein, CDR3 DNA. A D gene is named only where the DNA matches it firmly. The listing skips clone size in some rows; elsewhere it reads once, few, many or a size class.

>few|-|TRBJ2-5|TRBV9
CASSPRQGLSGFPNERFF
TGTGCCAGCAGCCCCCGGCAGGGCTTATCAGGCTTTCCGAATGAGCGGTTCTTC
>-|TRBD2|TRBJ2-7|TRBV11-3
CASSPKKTSGASYEQYF
TGTGCCAGCAGCCCTAAAAAGACTAGCGGGGCCTCCTACGAGCAGTACTTC
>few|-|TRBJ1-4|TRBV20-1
CSAEDEKLFF
TGCAGTGCTGAGGATGAAAAACTGTTTTTT
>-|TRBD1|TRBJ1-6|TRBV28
CASSRQGSYNSPLHF
TGTGCCAGCAGTAGACAGGGAAGCTATAATTCACCCCTCCACTTT
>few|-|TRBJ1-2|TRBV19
CASTIRVNYGYTF
TGTGCCAGTACAATCCGGGTTAACTATGGCTACACCTTC
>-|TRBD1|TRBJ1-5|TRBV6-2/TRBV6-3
CASSYSRQGATNQPQHF
TGTGCCAGCAGTTACTCGAGGCAGGGGGCGACCAATCAGCCCCAGCATTTT
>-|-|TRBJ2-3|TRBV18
CASSPPGEDTQYF
TGTGCCAGCTCACCACCGGGGGAAGATACGCAGTATTTT
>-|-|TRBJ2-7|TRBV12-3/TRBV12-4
CASSLMGRSYEQYF
TGTGCCAGCAGTTTAATGGGCAGATCCTACGAGCAGTACTTC
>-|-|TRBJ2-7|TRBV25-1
CASSDPYYEQYF
TGTGCCAGCAGTGATCCGTACTACGAGCAGTACTTC
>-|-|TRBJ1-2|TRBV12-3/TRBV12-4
CASSEGNGYTF
TGTGCTAGCAGTGAGGGGAATGGCTACACCTTC
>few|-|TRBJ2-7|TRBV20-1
CSARVAFAYEQYF
TGCAGTGCTAGAGTGGCCTTTGCCTACGAGCAGTACTTC
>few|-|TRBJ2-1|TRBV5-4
CASSLATWSLNEQFF
TGTGCCAGCAGCTTGGCGACATGGTCACTCAATGAGCAGTTCTTC
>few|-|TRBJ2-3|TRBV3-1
CASSQEGGLGADTQYF
TGTGCCAGCAGCCAAGAAGGCGGCCTCGGGGCAGATACGCAGTATTTT
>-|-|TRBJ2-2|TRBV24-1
CATMGHNVAGELFF
TGTGCCACCATGGGACATAACGTCGCCGGGGAGCTGTTTTTT
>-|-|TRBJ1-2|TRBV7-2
CASSLRGGFDYGYTF
TGTGCCAGCAGCTTACGCGGGGGGTTCGACTATGGCTACACCTTC
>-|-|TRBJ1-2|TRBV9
CASSPGLSANYGYTF
TGTGCCAGCAGCCCGGGACTGTCAGCTAACTATGGCTACACCTTC
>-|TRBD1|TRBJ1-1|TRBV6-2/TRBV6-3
CASNPGGQGLNTEAFF
TGTGCCAGCAATCCAGGAGGACAGGGATTGAACACTGAAGCTTTCTTT
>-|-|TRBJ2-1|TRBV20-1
CSASISFSNEQFF
TGCAGTGCTAGTATAAGTTTTTCGAATGAGCAGTTCTTC
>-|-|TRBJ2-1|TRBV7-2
CASSKRVNEQFF
TGTGCAAGCAGCAAGCGTGTTAATGAGCAGTTCTTC
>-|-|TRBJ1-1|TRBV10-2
CASSEARTNTEAFF
TGCGCCAGCAGTGAGGCCAGGACGAACACTGAAGCTTTCTTT
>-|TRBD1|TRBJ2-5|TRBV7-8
CASSWDRAIWETQYF
TGTGCCAGCAGCTGGGACAGGGCAATCTGGGAGACCCAGTACTTC
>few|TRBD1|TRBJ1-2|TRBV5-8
CASSLWGGTDGYTF
TGTGCCAGCAGCCTCTGGGGGGGGACAGATGGCTACACCTTC
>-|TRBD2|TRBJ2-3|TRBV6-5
CASSYSSGSADTQYF
TGTGCCAGCAGTTACTCTAGCGGGAGTGCAGATACGCAGTATTTT
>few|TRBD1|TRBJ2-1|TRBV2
CASSEGQGVDEQFF
TGTGCCAGCAGTGAGGGACAGGGAGTCGATGAGCAGTTCTTC
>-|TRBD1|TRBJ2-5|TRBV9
CASSVSGQGAGQETQYF
TGTGCCAGCAGCGTATCGGGACAGGGGGCGGGTCAAGAGACCCAGTACTTC
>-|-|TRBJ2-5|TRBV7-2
CASSAQTGYQETQYF
TGTGCCAGCAGCGCCCAGACAGGATACCAAGAGACCCAGTACTTC
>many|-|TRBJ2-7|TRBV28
CASSLDGGQRYEQYF
TGTGCCAGCAGTTTGGATGGGGGGCAGCGCTACGAGCAGTACTTC
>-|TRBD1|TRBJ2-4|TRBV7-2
CANSYKTPGQGKNIQYF
TGTGCCAACAGTTATAAAACCCCCGGACAGGGAAAAAACATTCAGTACTTC
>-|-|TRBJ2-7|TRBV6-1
CASSEGPLFDYEQYF
TGTGCCAGCAGTGAAGGACCCCTTTTTGACTACGAGCAGTACTTC
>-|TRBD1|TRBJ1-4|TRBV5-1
CASSLIGQGVNEKLFF
TGCGCCAGCAGCTTAATAGGACAGGGGGTGAATGAAAAACTGTTTTTT
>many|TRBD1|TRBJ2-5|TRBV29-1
CSVDDRGRGETQYF
TGCAGCGTTGATGACAGGGGACGAGGAGAGACCCAGTACTTC
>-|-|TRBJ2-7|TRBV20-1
CSAEMQDHSYEQYF
TGCAGTGCCGAAATGCAGGATCACTCCTACGAGCAGTACTTC
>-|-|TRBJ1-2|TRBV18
CASSSNRDGYGYTF
TGTGCCAGCTCATCGAACCGGGACGGCTATGGCTACACCTTC
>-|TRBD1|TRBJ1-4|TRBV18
CASSRGQVANNEKLFF
TGTGCTAGCTCGCGAGGACAGGTTGCAAATAATGAAAAACTGTTTTTT
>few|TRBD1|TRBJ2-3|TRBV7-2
CASSDRGHTDTQYF
TGTGCCAGCAGTGACAGGGGTCACACAGATACGCAGTATTTT
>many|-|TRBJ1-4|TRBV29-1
CSVVQGEEKLFF
TGCAGCGTTGTACAGGGTGAAGAAAAACTGTTTTTT
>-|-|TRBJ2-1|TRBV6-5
CASNGGLSSYNEQFF
TGTGCCAGCAACGGGGGTTTGAGCTCCTACAATGAGCAGTTCTTC
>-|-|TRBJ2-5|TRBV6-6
CASSPHGSGQETQYF
TGTGCCAGCAGTCCCCATGGGAGCGGACAAGAGACCCAGTACTTC
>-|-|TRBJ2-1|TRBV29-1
CSVENPWGNEQFF
TGCAGCGTTGAAAATCCCTGGGGGAATGAGCAGTTCTTC
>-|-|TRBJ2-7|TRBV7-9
CASSLNFLGYSVEQYF
TGTGCCAGCAGCTTAAACTTTTTGGGGTATTCTGTAGAGCAGTACTTC
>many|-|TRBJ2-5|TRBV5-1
CASSFTETQYF
TGTGCCAGCAGTTTTACCGAGACCCAGTACTTC
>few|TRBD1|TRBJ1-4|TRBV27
CASSLNRGYKLFF
TGTGCCAGCAGTTTAAACAGGGGGTACAAACTGTTTTTT
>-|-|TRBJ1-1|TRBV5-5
CASSGRQYMNTEAFF
TGTGCCAGCAGCGGGCGACAGTACATGAACACTGAAGCTTTCTTT
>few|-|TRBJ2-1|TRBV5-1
CASSLVGAQYNEQFF
TGCGCCAGCAGCTTGGTGGGGGCTCAGTACAATGAGCAGTTCTTC
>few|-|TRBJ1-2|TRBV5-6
CASLSGQRQGYTF
TGTGCCAGCCTAAGTGGACAGCGTCAAGGCTACACCTTC
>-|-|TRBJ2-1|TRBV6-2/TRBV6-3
CASTTVLRASYEQFF
TGTGCCAGCACTACTGTCCTAAGGGCCTCTTATGAGCAGTTCTTC
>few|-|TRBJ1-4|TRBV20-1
CSARDAPGGEKLFF
TGCAGTGCTAGAGATGCACCGGGCGGTGAAAAACTGTTTTTT
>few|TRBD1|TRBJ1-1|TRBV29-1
CSARQGMYTEAFF
TGCAGCGCCCGACAGGGGATGTACACTGAAGCTTTCTTT
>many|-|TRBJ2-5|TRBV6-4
CASSDGDSSTQYF
TGTGCCAGCAGTGACGGTGACAGCTCGACCCAGTACTTC
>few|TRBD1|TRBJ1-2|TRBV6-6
CASSRGQGMYGYTF
TGTGCCAGCAGTAGGGGACAGGGGATGTATGGCTACACCTTC
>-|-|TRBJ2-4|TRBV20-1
CSASRVTKNIQYF
TGCAGTGCTAGCAGGGTTACCAAAAACATTCAGTACTTC
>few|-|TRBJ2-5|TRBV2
CASSFEEETQYF
TGTGCCAGCAGTTTCGAGGAGGAGACCCAGTACTTC
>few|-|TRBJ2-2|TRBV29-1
CSVRGYTGELFF
TGCAGCGTGAGGGGGTACACCGGGGAGCTGTTTTTT
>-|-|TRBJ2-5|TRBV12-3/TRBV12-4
CASSFTRGETQYF
TGTGCCAGCAGTTTTACCCGTGGGGAGACCCAGTACTTC
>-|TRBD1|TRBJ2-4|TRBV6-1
CASSEVPRQGNIQYF
TGTGCCAGCAGTGAAGTCCCGAGACAGGGAAACATTCAGTACTTC
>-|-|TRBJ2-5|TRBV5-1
CASKGLVQETQYF
TGCGCCAGCAAAGGACTGGTCCAAGAGACCCAGTACTTC
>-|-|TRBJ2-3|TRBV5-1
CASWARQILHTDTQYF
TGCGCCAGCTGGGCCCGGCAGATATTACACACAGATACGCAGTATTTT
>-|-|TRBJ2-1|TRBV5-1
CASSPTGSPYNEQFF
TGCGCCAGCAGCCCAACAGGGTCCCCCTACAATGAGCAGTTCTTC
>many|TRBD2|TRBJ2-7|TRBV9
CASSASGGAYEQYF
TGTGCCAGCAGCGCTAGCGGGGGTGCCTACGAGCAGTACTTC
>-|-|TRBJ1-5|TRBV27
CASSLGSEDNQPQHF
TGTGCCAGCAGTTTAGGGTCGGAAGACAATCAGCCCCAGCATTTT